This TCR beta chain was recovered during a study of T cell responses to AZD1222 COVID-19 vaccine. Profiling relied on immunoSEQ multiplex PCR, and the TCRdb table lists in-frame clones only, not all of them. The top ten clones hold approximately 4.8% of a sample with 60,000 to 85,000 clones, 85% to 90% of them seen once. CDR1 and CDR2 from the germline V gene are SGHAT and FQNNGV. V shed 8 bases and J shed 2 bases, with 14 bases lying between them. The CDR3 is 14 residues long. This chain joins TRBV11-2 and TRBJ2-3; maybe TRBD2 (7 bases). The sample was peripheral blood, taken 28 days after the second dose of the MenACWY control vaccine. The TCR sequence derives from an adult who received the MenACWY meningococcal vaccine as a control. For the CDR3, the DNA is TGTGCCAGCCTAGGCGGGGGCCTCACAGATACGCAGTATTTT. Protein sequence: CASLGGGLTDTQYF.